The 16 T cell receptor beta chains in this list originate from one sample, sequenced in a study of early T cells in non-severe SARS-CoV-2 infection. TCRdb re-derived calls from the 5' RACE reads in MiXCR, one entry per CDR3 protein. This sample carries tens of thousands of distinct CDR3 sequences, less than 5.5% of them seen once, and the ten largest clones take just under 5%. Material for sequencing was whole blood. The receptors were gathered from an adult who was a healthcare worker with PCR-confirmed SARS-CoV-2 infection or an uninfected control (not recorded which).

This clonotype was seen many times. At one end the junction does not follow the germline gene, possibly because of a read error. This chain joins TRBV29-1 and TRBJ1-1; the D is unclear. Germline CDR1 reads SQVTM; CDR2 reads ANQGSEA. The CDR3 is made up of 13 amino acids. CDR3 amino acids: CSGEVPRAKAAFF. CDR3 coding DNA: TGCAGCGGTGAAGTCCCAAGGGCCAAGGCGGCTTTCTTT. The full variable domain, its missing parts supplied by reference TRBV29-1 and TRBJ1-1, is SAVISQKPSRDICQRGTSLTIQCQVDSQVTMMFWYRQQPGQSLTLIATANQGSEATYESGFVIDKFPISRPNLTFSTLTVSNMSPEDSSIYLCSGEVPRAKAAFFGQGTRLTVV.

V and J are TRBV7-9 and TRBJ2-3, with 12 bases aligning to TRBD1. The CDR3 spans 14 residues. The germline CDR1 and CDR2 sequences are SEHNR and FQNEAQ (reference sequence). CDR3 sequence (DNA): TGTGCTTGCCGACGGGACAGGGGGCAAGATACGCAGTATTTT. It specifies CACRRDRGQDTQYF.

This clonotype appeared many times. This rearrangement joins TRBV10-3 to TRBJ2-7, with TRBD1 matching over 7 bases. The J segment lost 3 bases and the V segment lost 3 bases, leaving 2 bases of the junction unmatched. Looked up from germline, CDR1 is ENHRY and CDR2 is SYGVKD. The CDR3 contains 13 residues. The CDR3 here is CAISEGTDYEQYF. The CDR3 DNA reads TGTGCCATCAGTGAAGGGACAGACTACGAGCAGTACTTC.

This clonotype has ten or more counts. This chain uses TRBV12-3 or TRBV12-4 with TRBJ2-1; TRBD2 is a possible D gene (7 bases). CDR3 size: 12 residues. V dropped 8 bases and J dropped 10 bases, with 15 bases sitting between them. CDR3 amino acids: CASRWGGREQFF. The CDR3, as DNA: TGTGCCAGCCGATGGGGGGGGCGGGAGCAGTTCTTC.

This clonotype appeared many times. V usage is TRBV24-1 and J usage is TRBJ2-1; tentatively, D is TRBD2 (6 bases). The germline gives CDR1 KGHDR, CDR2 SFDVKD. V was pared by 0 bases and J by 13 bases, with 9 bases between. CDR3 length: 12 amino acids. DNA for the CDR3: TGTGCCACCAGTGATTTGTGGGAGGTCCAGTTCTTC. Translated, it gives CATSDLWEVQFF.

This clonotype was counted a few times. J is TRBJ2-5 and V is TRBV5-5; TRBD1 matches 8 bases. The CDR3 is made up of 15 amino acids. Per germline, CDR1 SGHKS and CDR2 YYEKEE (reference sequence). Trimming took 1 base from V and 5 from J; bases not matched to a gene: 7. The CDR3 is CASSLSQGASETQYF. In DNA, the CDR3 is TGTGCCAGCAGCTTGTCTCAGGGGGCGTCTGAGACCCAGTACTTC.

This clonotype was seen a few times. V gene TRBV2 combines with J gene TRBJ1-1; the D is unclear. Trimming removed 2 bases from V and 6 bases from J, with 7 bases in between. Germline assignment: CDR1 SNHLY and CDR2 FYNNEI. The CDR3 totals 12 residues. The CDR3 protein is CASSESLAEAFF. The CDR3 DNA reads TGTGCCAGCAGTGAATCTCTTGCTGAAGCTTTCTTT.

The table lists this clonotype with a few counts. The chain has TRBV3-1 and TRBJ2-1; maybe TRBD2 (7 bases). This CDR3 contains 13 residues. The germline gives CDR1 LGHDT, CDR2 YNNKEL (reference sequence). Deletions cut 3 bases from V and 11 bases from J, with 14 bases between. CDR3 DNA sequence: TGTGCCAGCAGCCAGGGGGGGGCTTACAAGCAGTTCTTC. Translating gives CASSQGGAYKQFF.

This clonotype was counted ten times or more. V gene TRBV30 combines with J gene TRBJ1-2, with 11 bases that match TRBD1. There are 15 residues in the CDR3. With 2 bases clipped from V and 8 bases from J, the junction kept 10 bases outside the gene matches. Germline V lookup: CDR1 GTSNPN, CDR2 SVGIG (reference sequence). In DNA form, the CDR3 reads TGTGCCTGGAGTAACTTCGGGACAGGGGGTATCGGCTACACCTTC. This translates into CAWSNFGTGGIGYTF.

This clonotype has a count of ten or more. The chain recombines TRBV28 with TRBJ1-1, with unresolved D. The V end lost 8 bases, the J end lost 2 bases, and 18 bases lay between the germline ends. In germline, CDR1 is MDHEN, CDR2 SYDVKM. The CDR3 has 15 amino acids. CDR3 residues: CASGLLEGGNTEAFF. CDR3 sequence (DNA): TGTGCCAGCGGATTACTGGAAGGCGGTAACACTGAAGCTTTCTTT. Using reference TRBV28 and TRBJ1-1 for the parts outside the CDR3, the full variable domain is DVKVTQSSRYLVKRTGEKVFLECVQDMDHENMFWYRQDPGLGLRLIYFSYDVKMKEKGDIPEGYSVSREKKERFSLILESASTNQTSMYLCASGLLEGGNTEAFFGQGTRLTVV.

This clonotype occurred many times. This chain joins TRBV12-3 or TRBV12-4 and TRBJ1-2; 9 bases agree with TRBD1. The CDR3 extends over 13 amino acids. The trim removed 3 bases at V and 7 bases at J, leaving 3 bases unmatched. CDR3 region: CASSLDRGPGYTF. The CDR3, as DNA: TGTGCCAGCAGTTTGGACAGGGGCCCTGGCTACACCTTC.

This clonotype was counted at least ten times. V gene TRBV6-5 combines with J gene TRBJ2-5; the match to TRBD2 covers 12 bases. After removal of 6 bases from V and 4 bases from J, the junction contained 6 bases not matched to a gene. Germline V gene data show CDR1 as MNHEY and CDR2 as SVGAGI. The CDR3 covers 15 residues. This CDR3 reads CASRPRLAGVETQYF. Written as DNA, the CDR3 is TGTGCCAGCAGGCCCCGACTAGCGGGAGTAGAGACCCAGTACTTC.

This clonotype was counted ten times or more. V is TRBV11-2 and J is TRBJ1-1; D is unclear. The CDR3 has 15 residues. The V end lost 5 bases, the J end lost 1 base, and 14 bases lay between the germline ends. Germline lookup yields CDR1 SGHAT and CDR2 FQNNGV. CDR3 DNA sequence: TGTGCCAGCAGCCCTACCCCCTCCAAGAACACTGAAGCTTTCTTT. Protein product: CASSPTPSKNTEAFF. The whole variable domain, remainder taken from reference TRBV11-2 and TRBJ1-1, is EAGVAQSPRYKIIEKRQSVAFWCNPISGHATLYWYQQILGQGPKLLIQFQNNGVVDDSQLPKDRFSAERLKGVDSTLKIQPAKLEDSAVYLCASSPTPSKNTEAFFGQGTRLTVV.

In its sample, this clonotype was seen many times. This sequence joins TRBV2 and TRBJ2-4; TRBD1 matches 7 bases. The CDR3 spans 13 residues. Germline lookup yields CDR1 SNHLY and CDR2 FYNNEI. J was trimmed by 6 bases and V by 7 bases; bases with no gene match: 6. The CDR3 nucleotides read TGTGCCAGCAATCGGGACAGTGGAAACATTCAGTACTTC. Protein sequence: CASNRDSGNIQYF. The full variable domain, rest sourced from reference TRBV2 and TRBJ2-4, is EPEVTQTPSHQVTQMGQEVILRCVPISNHLYFYWYRQILGQKVEFLVSFYNNEISEKSEIFDDQFSVERPDGSNFTLKIRSTKLEDSAMYFCASNRDSGNIQYFGAGTRLSVL.

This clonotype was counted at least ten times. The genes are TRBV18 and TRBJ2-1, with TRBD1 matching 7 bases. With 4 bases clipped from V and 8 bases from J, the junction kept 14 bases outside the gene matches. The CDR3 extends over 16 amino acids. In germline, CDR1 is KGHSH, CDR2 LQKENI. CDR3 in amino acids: CASSRQTGYMSDEQFF. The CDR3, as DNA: TGTGCCAGCTCACGACAGACAGGGTACATGTCCGATGAGCAGTTCTTC.

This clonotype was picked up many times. Here the CDR3 DNA reads TGTGCCAGTAGTATACAAGCGGGAGGGCCAGCTGGGGCCAACGTCCTGACTTTC. Translating it yields CASSIQAGGPAGANVLTF. The chain employs TRBV19 and TRBJ2-6, with 10 bases that match TRBD2. Germline loops: CDR1 LNHDA, CDR2 SQIVND (reference sequence). Unmatched junction bases numbered 6, after V lost 2 bases and J lost 2 bases. This CDR3 region has 18 residues.